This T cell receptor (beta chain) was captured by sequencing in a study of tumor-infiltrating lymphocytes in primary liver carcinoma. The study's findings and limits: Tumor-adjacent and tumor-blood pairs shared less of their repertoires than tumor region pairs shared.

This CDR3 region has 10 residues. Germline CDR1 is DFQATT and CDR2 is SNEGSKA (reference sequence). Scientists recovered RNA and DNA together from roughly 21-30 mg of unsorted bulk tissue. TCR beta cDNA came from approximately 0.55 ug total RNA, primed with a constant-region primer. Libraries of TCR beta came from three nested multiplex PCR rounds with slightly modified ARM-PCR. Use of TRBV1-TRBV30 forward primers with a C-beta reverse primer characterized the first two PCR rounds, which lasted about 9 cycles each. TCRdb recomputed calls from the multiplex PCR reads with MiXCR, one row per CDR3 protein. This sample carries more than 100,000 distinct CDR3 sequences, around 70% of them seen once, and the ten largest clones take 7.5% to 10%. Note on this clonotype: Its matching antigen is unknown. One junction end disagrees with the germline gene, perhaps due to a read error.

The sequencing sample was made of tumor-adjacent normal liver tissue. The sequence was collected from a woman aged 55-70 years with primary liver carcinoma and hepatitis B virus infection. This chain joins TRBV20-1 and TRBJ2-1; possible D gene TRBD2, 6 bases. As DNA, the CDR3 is TGCAGTGCTAAAAGGGAGGAGCAGCTCTTC. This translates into CSAKREEQLF.